This T cell receptor beta chain was identified during a study of cytomegalovirus exposure and HLA in healthy donors. From the roughly 110-subject validation cohort, which was separate from the roughly 670-subject first cohort, the donors were drawn. As concerns this clone: Antigen unknown.

Sequenced by immunoSEQ multiplex PCR; TCRdb stores in-frame clones only, minus some. In the table there are roughly 260,000 clones, approximately 87% of which are singletons. Findings and limits, study-wide: In vitro testing confirmed three CMV-associated chains as specific for CMV antigens. A subsequent analysis found that TCR clusters from the first cohort also tended to co-occur in the 120 or so validation repertoires, with less than 95% of cluster scores above 0. Altogether, about 160 TCR beta chains were recorded as cytomegalovirus-associated.

V was cut by 8 bases and J by 3 bases, with 15 bases left in between. Germline V lookup: CDR1 SNHLY, CDR2 FYNNEI. CDR3 length: 14 amino acids. The specimen sequenced was PBMCs. V usage is TRBV2 and J usage is TRBJ2-3; perhaps TRBD1 as D (5 bases). The source of this sequence is a man aged 18 to 30 in good health and CMV-seronegative. CDR3 sequence (DNA): TGTGCCAGCCTCAGGGCATCGGTTACAGATACGCAGTATTTT. It yields the protein CASLRASVTDTQYF.